The 22 T cell receptor beta chains below all came from one sample that was sequenced in a study of glioma-infiltrating T cells. TCR alpha and beta CDR3 regions were amplified from RNA using iRepertoire nested multiplex PCR. TCRdb processed the multiplex PCR reads anew with MiXCR; each CDR3 protein has one entry. The sample holds 300,000 to 450,000 distinct CDR3 sequences, roughly 41% seen once. Sequencing used glioma tissue, nonneoplastic brain tissue, or PBMCs (not recorded which). These receptors were collected from a human donor with low-grade glioma or glioblastoma, undergoing nonglioma brain surgery, or in good health (not recorded which).

The rearrangement links TRBV2 to TRBJ2-5, with D perhaps assigned TRBD1 or TRBD2 (5 bases each). This CDR3 has 15 amino acids. V lost 5 bases and J lost 4, with 17 bases in between. Germline CDR1 reads SNHLY; CDR2 reads FYNNEI. The CDR3 loop is CASSPGPSRGETQYF. DNA for the CDR3: TGTGCCAGCAGTCCCGGCCCCTCGAGGGGAGAGACCCAGTACTTC.

This clonotype was seen more than once but under ten times. The chain recombines TRBV20-1 with TRBJ1-1; D remains ambiguous. CDR3 length: 12 amino acids. The germline V and J ends were trimmed by 0 bases and 6 bases, with 8 bases remaining between them. The germline V gene has CDR1 DFQATT and CDR2 SNEGSKA (reference sequence). As DNA, the CDR3 is TGCAGTGCTAGAGATGGGGATTCTGAAGCTTTCTTT. This codes for CSARDGDSEAFF.

This clonotype was counted many times. CDR3 in DNA: TGTGCCAGCAGCACAGGACAGGGGCTCTCCTACAATGAGCAGTTCTTC. Translation: CASSTGQGLSYNEQFF. J is TRBJ2-1 and V is TRBV6-2 or TRBV6-3, with 9 nucleotides matching TRBD1. This CDR3 region has 16 residues. Germline V gives CDR1 MNHEY, CDR2 SVGEGT. V was clipped by 6 bases and J by 0 bases; unmatched bases: 6.

Remarks on this clonotype: Given a much more abundant clone one base away, this may be a read error. V is TRBV28 and J is TRBJ2-7, with no clear D. The CDR3 is made up of 16 amino acids. The germline gives CDR1 MDHEN, CDR2 SYDVKM. V lost 2 bases and J 0 bases, leaving 14 bases between the germline ends. The CDR3 region has the DNA TGTGCCAGCAGTTTAAAGGAGTCGACGTACTCCTACGAGCAGTACTTC. The encoded protein is CASSLKESTYSYEQYF.

The V gene is TRBV28, the J gene TRBJ2-1; TRBD2 might be the D (5 bases). Looked up from germline, CDR1 is MDHEN and CDR2 is SYDVKM. The CDR3 is 17 amino acids. V shed 5 bases and J shed 0 bases, with 17 bases lying between them. This CDR3 reads CASSPPGLRSSYNEQFF. The CDR3 nucleotides are TGTGCCAGCAGTCCCCCCGGACTTCGGAGCTCCTACAATGAGCAGTTCTTC. The complete variable domain, with remaining parts taken from reference TRBV28 and TRBJ2-1, reads DVKVTQSSRYLVKRTGEKVFLECVQDMDHENMFWYRQDPGLGLRLIYFSYDVKMKEKGDIPEGYSVSREKKERFSLILESASTNQTSMYLCASSPPGLRSSYNEQFFGPGTRLTVL.

This clonotype was counted only a few times. The chain is built from TRBV20-1 and TRBJ2-1, with D maybe TRBD2 (6 bases). CDR3 length: 14 amino acids. Per germline, CDR1 DFQATT and CDR2 SNEGSKA (reference sequence). The V end lost 8 bases, the J end lost 1 base, and 15 bases lay between the germline ends. The CDR3 DNA sequence: TGCAGTTCCCTCGTCGGGGGATCCTACAATGAGCAGTTCTTC. This sequence encodes CSSLVGGSYNEQFF.

The rearrangement joins TRBV6-1 to TRBJ2-5, with 7 bases fitting TRBD1. V dropped 2 bases and J dropped 6; count of bases not matched to a gene: 15. Germline CDR1 is MNHNS and CDR2 is SASEGT. The CDR3 runs 17 residues. CDR3 protein: CASSESGTVVVRKTQYF. The DNA for the CDR3 is TGTGCCAGCAGTGAATCAGGGACAGTGGTCGTGCGAAAGACCCAGTACTTC.

The chain carries TRBV12-3 or TRBV12-4 and TRBJ2-1; 13 bases are a match to TRBD2. The CDR3 loop spans 16 amino acids. V was clipped by 4 bases and J by 6 bases; unmatched bases: 6. The CDR3 nucleotides are TGTGCCAGCAGTTCCCGACTAGCGGGAGGTTCCAATGAGCAGTTCTTC. This sequence encodes CASSSRLAGGSNEQFF.

As to this clonotype: At one end, the junction sequence differs from germline, possibly due to a read error. The V and J genes are TRBV4-1 and TRBJ2-7; TRBD2 aligns across 14 bases. CDR1 and CDR2 from the germline V gene are MGHRA and YSYEKL. There are 15 residues in the CDR3. The CDR3 sequence is CASGQGLAGEYEQYF. CDR3 in DNA: TGCGCCAGCGGCCAGGGACTAGCGGGGGAGTACGAGCAGTACTTC.

The V gene is TRBV6-1, the J gene TRBJ1-3, with D maybe TRBD1 (6 bases). Germline lookup yields CDR1 MNHNS and CDR2 SASEGT. Trimming stripped 10 bases from V and 1 base from J, with 29 bases between. This CDR3 is 19 amino acids long. CDR3 protein: CANSEDSFQLDWSGNTIYF. Written as DNA, the CDR3 is TGTGCCAACAGCGAGGACAGCTTTCAACTGGACTGGTCTGGAAACACCATATATTTT.

In its sample, this clonotype was seen a few times. The chain is built from TRBV19 and TRBJ1-1; D is unresolved. The CDR3 runs to 13 residues. Germline V gene lookup returns CDR1 LNHDA and CDR2 SQIVND (reference sequence). Trimming removed 3 bases from V and 1 base from J, with 6 bases in between. The CDR3: CASSIQRNTEAFF. The CDR3 region has the DNA TGTGCCAGTAGTATTCAGAGGAACACTGAAGCTTTCTTT. Supplemented by reference TRBV19 and TRBJ1-1, the full variable domain reads DGGITQSPKYLFRKEGQNVTLSCEQNLNHDAMYWYRQDPGQGLRLIYYSQIVNDFQKGDIAEGYSVSREKKESFPLTVTSAQKNPTAFYLCASSIQRNTEAFFGQGTRLTVV.

This clonotype occurred many times. The chain has TRBV5-4 and TRBJ2-1; possibly TRBD2 for D (5 bases). This CDR3 is built from 15 residues. CDR1 SGHNT and CDR2 YYREEE come from the germline V gene (reference sequence). Trimming removed 3 bases at V and 0 bases at J, with 10 bases between. CDR3 amino acids: CASSWTGSSYNEQFF. CDR3 coding DNA: TGTGCCAGCAGCTGGACTGGTAGCTCCTACAATGAGCAGTTCTTC. Using reference TRBV5-4 and TRBJ2-1 for the parts outside the CDR3, the full variable domain is ETGVTQSPTHLIKTRGQQVTLRCSSQSGHNTVSWYQQALGQGPQFIFQYYREEENGRGNFPPRFSGLQFPNYSSELNVNALELDDSALYLCASSWTGSSYNEQFFGPGTRLTVL.

This chain links TRBV29-1 with TRBJ2-1; D gene ambiguous. The CDR3 length is 12 residues. The germline V gene encodes CDR1 SQVTM and CDR2 ANQGSEA. Trimming removed 6 bases at V and 6 bases at J, with 12 bases between. Written as DNA, the CDR3 is TGCAGCGTCGTGGGTCTTCGCAATGAGCAGTTCTTC. It is translated as CSVVGLRNEQFF.

This clonotype was recorded only once. This may arise from a read error, as a much more abundant clone is one base away. A read error is likely, as this CDR3 ends without the conserved phenylalanine or tryptophan. The chain links TRBV6-1 to TRBJ2-1; 10 nucleotides match TRBD2. V shed 5 bases and J 7 bases; nucleotides not matched to a gene: 8. The CDR3 consists of 15 residues. Germline V gene lookup returns CDR1 MNHNS and CDR2 SASEGT. CDR3 bases: TGTGCCAGCAGTAAACCGGGACTAGCGATGAATGAGCAGTTCCTC. Translated: CASSKPGLAMNEQFL.

The rearrangement uses TRBV12-3 or TRBV12-4 and TRBJ1-2; 7 nucleotides match TRBD1. The V gene end was trimmed by 5 bases and the J gene end by 4 bases; junction bases not matched to a gene: 10. The CDR3 totals 15 residues. Here the CDR3 reads CASSPRDSRVYGYTF. The CDR3 DNA is TGTGCCAGCAGTCCGAGGGACAGTAGAGTCTATGGCTACACCTTC.

This chain uses TRBV10-3 with TRBJ2-1, with 14 bases identical to TRBD2. CDR1 ENHRY and CDR2 SYGVKD come from the germline V gene. This CDR3 spans 15 amino acids. The V segment lost 7 bases and the J segment 7 bases; nucleotides outside the gene matches: 6. The CDR3 spells CAITSGLAGANEQFF. The CDR3 DNA is TGTGCCATCACTTCGGGACTAGCGGGAGCAAATGAGCAGTTCTTC.

This clonotype appeared many times. The chain is built from TRBV25-1 and TRBJ2-7, with D perhaps being TRBD1 or TRBD2 (5 bases each). The germline V and J ends were trimmed by 4 bases and 3 bases, with 13 bases remaining between them. The CDR3 length is 14 residues. Germline V lookup: CDR1 MGHDK, CDR2 SYGVNS. CDR3 coding DNA: TGTGCCAGCAGTGCGCCTTGGGGGAACTACGAGCAGTACTTC. It codes for CASSAPWGNYEQYF.

This clonotype was detected a few times. The rearrangement uses TRBV18 and TRBJ1-2; D unresolved. The V and J ends lost 3 bases and 6 bases respectively, with 8 bases between them. CDR1 KGHSH and CDR2 LQKENI come from the germline V gene. The CDR3 is 12 amino acids. CDR3 sequence reads: CASSPSADGYTF. The CDR3 coding sequence is TGTGCCAGCTCACCTTCGGCAGATGGCTACACCTTC.

For this clonotype: Its ends do not fully match the called genes, so a read error is possible. The chain joins TRBV4-1 to TRBJ2-7, with a weak D call TRBD1 (7 bases). Germline CDR1 and CDR2: MGHRA and YSYEKL. The CDR3 is 15 amino acids. CDR3 sequence (DNA): TGCGCCAGCAGCCCAGGCGGGACAGAGATCTACGAGCAATACTTC. Protein product: CASSPGGTEIYEQYF.

About this clonotype: With a much larger clone just one base away, this may be a read error. This rearrangement joins TRBV6-1 to TRBJ2-1; 11 positions agree with TRBD2. V was clipped by 9 bases and J by 7 bases; unmatched bases: 17. CDR3 length: 17 residues. Germline V gene data show CDR1 as MNHNS and CDR2 as SASEGT. The CDR3 loop is CASSRIHPLAGGNEQFF. The CDR3 DNA sequence: TGTGCCAGTTCCCGAATCCATCCCCTAGCGGGAGGAAATGAGCAGTTCTTC.

With respect to this clonotype: A single base separates this from a much larger clone, so it may be a read error. This chain joins TRBV27 and TRBJ2-1; D possibly uses TRBD1 or TRBD2 (6 bases each). Germline assignment: CDR1 MNHEY and CDR2 SMNVEV (reference sequence). The CDR3 is 15 amino acids. Trimming pared 8 bases from V and 12 bases from J, leaving 26 bases between. CDR3 region: CASGPGGDPSWGQFF. The CDR3 nucleotides are TGTGCCAGCGGTCCCGGGGGCGATCCCTCGTGGGGGCAGTTCTTC.

At least ten counts were recorded for this clonotype. CDR3 sequence: CATSTRRSALAEQYF. CDR3 sequence (DNA): TGTGCCACCAGCACCCGAAGAAGCGCCCTGGCCGAGCAGTACTTC. The chain recombines TRBV15 with TRBJ2-7, with D hard to call. In germline, CDR1 is LNHNV, CDR2 YYDKDF (reference sequence). The germline V and J ends were trimmed by 4 bases and 6 bases, with 19 bases remaining between them. This CDR3 spans 15 amino acids.